The 21 T cell receptor beta chains below all came from one sample that was sequenced in a study of blood T cells in healthy people across ages. The authors ran a second PCR of about 6 to 12 cycles using a sample-barcoded 5' primer and a J-beta primer mix. A single record per CDR3 protein comes from TCRdb applying MiXCR to the 5' RACE reads. The sample holds roughly 1,100,000 distinct CDR3 sequences, roughly a quarter seen once. These data are also associated with another study on T cells of mothers and their children.

Input material: blood. These receptors were taken from a girl aged 2 to 10 in good health.

CDR3 region: CASSSGTSGSETQYF. The DNA of the CDR3 is TGCGCCAGCAGCAGCGGGACTAGCGGGAGCGAGACCCAGTACTTC. This sequence joins TRBV4-1 and TRBJ2-5; 14 nucleotides agree with TRBD2. The CDR3 is made up of 15 amino acids. V trimming: 5 bases; J trimming: 5 bases; junction bases outside the gene matches: 4. Germline V gives CDR1 MGHRA, CDR2 YSYEKL.

DNA for the CDR3: TGTGCCAGCAGCATAGACAGGGTGACAGATACGCAGTATTTT. This codes for CASSIDRVTDTQYF. The chain carries TRBV7-2 and TRBJ2-3; 7 bases are shared with TRBD1. Germline trimming cut 5 bases from V and 3 bases from J; bases unmatched to any gene: 5. The CDR3 runs to 14 residues. From germline, CDR1 is SGHTA and CDR2 FQGNSA.

This clonotype was counted between two and nine times. The junction does not match germline at one end; this may be a read error. The gene calls are TRBV7-9 and TRBJ1-1; D gene unclear. The CDR3 runs to 13 residues. From germline, CDR1 is SEHNR and CDR2 FQNEAQ (reference sequence). The CDR3 DNA reads TGTGCCAGCAGCCCCGACGGGAACACTGGAGCTTTCTTT. This encodes CASSPDGNTGAFF.

The J gene is TRBJ2-5, the V gene TRBV15; 11 bases align to TRBD2. Per germline, CDR1 LNHNV and CDR2 YYDKDF (reference sequence). The CDR3 spans 18 residues. The V segment lost 0 bases and the J segment 5 bases; nucleotides outside the gene matches: 11. In DNA form, the CDR3 reads TGTGCCACCAGCAGAGATCGGGGTAGCGGGAGGGCCGATGAGACCCAGTACTTC. Its protein is CATSRDRGSGRADETQYF.

In its sample, this clonotype was seen a few times. The J gene is TRBJ2-6, the V gene TRBV7-2; 7 bases are a match to TRBD1. J gave up 1 base and V 6 bases, and 6 bases lay outside the gene matches. The CDR3 totals 16 residues. Germline values: CDR1 SGHTA, CDR2 FQGNSA. CDR3 nucleotide sequence: TGTGCCAGCAGGAGAGACAGGGTTTCTGGGGCCAACGTCCTGACTTTC. It translates to CASRRDRVSGANVLTF.

The chain combines TRBV7-2 with TRBJ2-5, with 9 positions matching TRBD2. The end of the DNA aligns better with TRBJ2-1, so the J call may be wrong. Germline CDR1 reads SGHTA; CDR2 reads FQGNSA. This CDR3 spans 17 amino acids. The CDR3 region has the DNA TGTGCCAGCAGCTTAGGTGGTGGGGCGGGAGGGGGCAATGAGCAGTTCTTC. Encoded protein: CASSLGGGAGGGNEQFF.

In its sample, this clonotype was seen a few times. The rearrangement links TRBV5-8 to TRBJ2-3; D is unresolved. CDR3 length equals 13 residues. The V and J ends lost 2 bases and 6 bases respectively, with 10 bases between them. The V gene's germline CDR1 is SGHTS and CDR2 YDEGEE. This CDR3 reads CASSFIQGDTQYF. CDR3 nucleotides: TGTGCCAGCAGCTTCATCCAAGGGGATACGCAGTATTTT.

The chain couples TRBV9 to TRBJ2-5, with a weak D call TRBD1 (6 bases). Gene TRBJ2-7 matches the end of the DNA better, so the J call may be wrong. The CDR3 has 15 residues. Germline assignment: CDR1 SGDLS and CDR2 YYNGEE. The CDR3 DNA is TGTGCCAGCAGCGTAGAGGACAGAACATCCTACGAGCAGTACTTC. Protein sequence: CASSVEDRTSYEQYF.

This clonotype turned up a few times. The chain joins TRBV20-1 to TRBJ2-5, with 10 bases identical to TRBD2. The DNA end is more similar to TRBJ2-7, so the J call may be wrong. This CDR3 comprises 14 residues. Germline V gene sequence: CDR1 DFQATT, CDR2 SNEGSKA (reference sequence). DNA for the CDR3: TGCAGTGCCGCCCCCGGGACTAGCGTCTACGAGCAGTACTTC. Translated: CSAAPGTSVYEQYF.

The chain employs TRBV29-1 and TRBJ2-5; 12 bases are a match to TRBD2. The CDR3 has 14 residues. The V segment lost 4 bases and the J segment 5 bases; nucleotides outside the gene matches: 5. CDR1 and CDR2 from the germline V gene are SQVTM and ANQGSEA. The CDR3 region has the DNA TGCAGCGTTGGAGGACTAGCGGGATTGGAGACCCAGTACTTC. As protein: CSVGGLAGLETQYF.

This clonotype has just a few counts. The chain employs TRBV12-3 or TRBV12-4 and TRBJ1-2; D ambiguous. The CDR3 covers 13 residues. Trimming shortened V by 1 base and J by 8 bases, and 11 bases separated the two germline ends. CDR3 sequence reads: CASSLEPKQGYTF. The CDR3 coding sequence is TGTGCCAGCAGTTTAGAACCAAAACAGGGCTACACCTTC.

V usage is TRBV11-3 and J usage is TRBJ2-5; D remains unclear. The CDR3 has 14 residues. Trimming removed 6 bases at V and 5 bases at J, with 16 bases between. The germline V gene encodes CDR1 SGHNT and CDR2 YENEEA. Here the CDR3 reads CASSRLELMETQYF. CDR3 bases: TGTGCCAGCAGTCGCCTTGAATTAATGGAGACCCAGTACTTC. Filled out from reference TRBV11-3 and TRBJ2-5, the complete variable domain reads EAGVVQSPRYKIIEKKQPVAFWCNPISGHNTLYWYLQNLGQGPELLIRYENEEAVDDSQLPKDRFSAERLKGVDSTLKIQPAELGDSAVYLCASSRLELMETQYFGPGTRLLVL.

This clonotype came up many times. The V and J genes are TRBV29-1 and TRBJ2-5; 8 bases agree with TRBD2. From germline, CDR1 is SQVTM and CDR2 ANQGSEA. The CDR3 has 13 residues. V was pared by 6 bases and J by 1 base, with 4 bases of the junction left unmatched. The chain's CDR3 is CSVLSGSQETQYF. As DNA, the CDR3 is TGCAGCGTCCTCAGCGGGAGCCAAGAGACCCAGTACTTC.

The genes are TRBV7-9 and TRBJ1-1, with 7 nucleotides matching TRBD1. V trimming: 5 bases; J trimming: 6 bases; junction bases outside the gene matches: 6. CDR1 is SEHNR and CDR2 is FQNEAQ in the germline V gene (reference sequence). CDR3 length: 13 residues. The CDR3: CASSPRTGPEAFF. The CDR3, as DNA: TGTGCCAGCAGCCCTCGGACAGGTCCTGAAGCTTTCTTT.

The chain is built from TRBV10-3 and TRBJ2-5; TRBD2 matches at 13 bases. This CDR3 has 16 amino acids. V lost 11 bases to trimming and J lost 3 bases; unmatched junction nucleotides: 12. Germline CDR1 is ENHRY and CDR2 is SYGVKD. The CDR3 protein is CAARGGLAGAEETQYF. CDR3 DNA: TGTGCCGCCAGGGGAGGACTAGCGGGGGCCGAAGAGACCCAGTACTTC.

The chain links TRBV4-1 to TRBJ2-7; TRBD1 aligns across 10 bases. The J call may be mistaken, given a closer DNA end match to TRBJ2-1. The CDR3 is 17 amino acids. CDR1 is MGHRA, CDR2 YSYEKL, per germline. The CDR3 coding sequence is TGCGCCAGCAGCCAGTATCCCGGGACAGGGGAAGGCAATGAGCAGTTCTTC. Encoded protein: CASSQYPGTGEGNEQFF.

V and J are TRBV7-9 and TRBJ2-1; TRBD2 agrees at 7 bases. Per the germline V gene, CDR1 is SEHNR and CDR2 is FQNEAQ (reference sequence). With 1 base clipped from V and 9 bases from J, the junction kept 12 bases outside the gene matches. The length of the CDR3 is 16 residues. The CDR3 DNA is TGTGCCAGCAGCTTAGGAGGCTTAGCGGGCTTGAGTGAGCAGTTCTTC. Encoded protein: CASSLGGLAGLSEQFF.

This clonotype was observed a few times. CDR3 sequence (DNA): TGTGCTAGTGGTTTGGTAGCGGGGGGGGCGGACAATGAGCAGTTCTTC. Protein: CASGLVAGGADNEQFF. This chain links TRBV12-5 with TRBJ2-5; 10 bases are a match to TRBD2. With the DNA end fitting TRBJ2-1 better, the J assignment may be wrong. This CDR3 contains 16 residues. Germline CDR1 is LGHNT and CDR2 is FRNRAP.

This clonotype was seen a few times. V usage is TRBV9 and J usage is TRBJ1-2; a possible D gene is TRBD1 (6 bases). Germline V gene data show CDR1 as SGDLS and CDR2 as YYNGEE. This CDR3 comprises 13 residues. Trimming took off 3 bases at V and 8 bases at J, with 14 bases between the two ends. In DNA form, the CDR3 reads TGTGCCAGCAGCGCTCTACAGGGAGGAGGCTACACCTTC. Translation: CASSALQGGGYTF.

This clonotype was picked up a small number of times. V gene TRBV12-5 combines with J gene TRBJ2-5; 8 bases map to TRBD2. The J call is doubtful: the DNA matches TRBJ2-7 better. The germline CDR1 and CDR2 sequences are LGHNT and FRNRAP. The CDR3 extends over 14 amino acids. For the CDR3, the DNA is TGTGCTAGTGTCCCCGGGACTAGATCCCCCGAGCAGTACTTC. Translating it yields CASVPGTRSPEQYF.

This clonotype was counted between two and nine times. CDR3 nucleotides: TGCAGCGCAACCGGGACTAGCGAAGACAATGAGCAGTTCTTC. It translates to CSATGTSEDNEQFF. The chain employs TRBV29-1 and TRBJ2-1; 10 bases agree with TRBD2. Germline V lookup: CDR1 SQVTM, CDR2 ANQGSEA. The CDR3 is 14 amino acids. J was trimmed by 5 bases and V by 7 bases; bases with no gene match: 8.